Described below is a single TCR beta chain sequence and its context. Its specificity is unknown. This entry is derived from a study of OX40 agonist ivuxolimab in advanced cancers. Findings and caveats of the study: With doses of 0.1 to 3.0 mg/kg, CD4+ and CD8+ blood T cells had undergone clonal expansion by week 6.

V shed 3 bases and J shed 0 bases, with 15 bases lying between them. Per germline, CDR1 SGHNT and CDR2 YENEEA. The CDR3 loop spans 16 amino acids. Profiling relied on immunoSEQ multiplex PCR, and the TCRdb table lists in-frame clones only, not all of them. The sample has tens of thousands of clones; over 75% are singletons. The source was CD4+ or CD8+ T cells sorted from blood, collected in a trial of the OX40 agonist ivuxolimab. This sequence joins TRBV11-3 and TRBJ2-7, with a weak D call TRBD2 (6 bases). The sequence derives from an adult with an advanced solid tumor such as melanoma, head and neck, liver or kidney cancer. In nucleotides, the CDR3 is TGTGCCAGCAGCTTCTCGGCGGGAAAATACTCCTACGAGCAGTACTTC. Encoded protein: CASSFSAGKYSYEQYF.